The clone carrying this TCR beta chain was picked up a small number of times. Its specificity is not known. This record comes from a study of T-cell memory formation after mild COVID-19. Across the study: Largely donor-specific TCR clusters were found.

The V and J ends lost 2 bases and 3 bases respectively, with 13 bases between them. The CDR3 has 16 residues. CDR1 and CDR2 (germline): MNHEY, SVGAGI. MiXCR, applied by TCRdb to the 5' RACE reads, yields one record per CDR3 protein. The sample has approximately 400,000 distinct CDR3 sequences; more than 15% are singletons. Regarding the study as a whole: Among contracting clones, CD4+ were mainly CM/EM and CD8+ enriched in EMRA. Clones that contracted from day 15 to 85 had balanced CD4/CD8; later expanders were CD4+ biased. Memory from before infection featured some responding clones, which suggests cross-reactive memory joined.

This rearrangement joins TRBV6-5 to TRBJ1-4; a possible D gene is TRBD1 (6 bases). Sequenced input: PBMCs or a T cell subset sorted from them (not recorded which). The TCR comes from a young man who had mild COVID-19 (a few samples of this study predate the infection). Cell type and time point are not known. CDR3 amino acids: CASSYDRPVANEKLFF. For the CDR3, the DNA is TGTGCCAGCAGTTACGACAGGCCGGTTGCTAATGAAAAACTGTTTTTT.